The entry that follows covers one T cell receptor (beta chain) sequence. Its target is unknown. This sample was included in a study of T cells in Graves' hyperthyroidism and ophthalmopathy. Points from the study as a whole: Stable hyperthyroidism was told apart from ophthalmopathy by a model built on 13 V-J features.

An absence of ophthalmopathy progression within 18 months meant stable Graves' hyperthyroidism. Patients with uncontrolled infections, other autoimmune diseases, pregnancy or lactation were excluded. TCR beta CDR3 regions were amplified from RNA transcripts. The HTBI primer set was used in a first-round RT-PCR of the TCR CDR3. TCRdb reprocessed the multiplex PCR reads via MiXCR and lists one record per CDR3 protein. The table records more than 550,000 distinct CDR3 sequences, about 18% of them present only once. This CDR3 has 15 amino acids. V was pared by 4 bases and J by 5 bases, with 8 bases of the junction left unmatched. Germline V gene sequence: CDR1 SNHLY, CDR2 FYNNEI.

The sequenced sample was blood. The TCR sequence derives from a man over 45 with Graves' hyperthyroidism. This sequence joins TRBV2 and TRBJ1-5; TRBD1 matches at 7 bases. CDR3 protein: CASSVGDSHYQPQHF. The CDR3 nucleotides are TGTGCCAGCAGTGTGGGGGACAGTCATTATCAGCCCCAGCATTTT.